Presented here are 4 T cell receptor beta chains from one specimen sequenced in a study of blood T cell repertoires in COVID-19. Data came from immunoSEQ multiplex PCR; TCRdb stores just in-frame clones and leaves some out. The data show 120,000 to 150,000 clones, around three quarters seen once. The sequenced sample was peripheral blood. These receptors were collected from an elderly man with acute or convalescent COVID-19.

The chain carries TRBV4-1 and TRBJ1-4; the D is unclear. V was pared by 0 bases and J by 6 bases, with 14 bases between. Germline V lookup: CDR1 MGHRA, CDR2 YSYEKL. The CDR3 extends over 16 amino acids. The CDR3 bases are TGCGCCAGCAGCCAAGATTCTCGGTATAGCCATGAAAAACTGTTTTTT. This codes for CASSQDSRYSHEKLFF.

This clone has just a few counts. The chain is built from TRBV5-1 and TRBJ2-3; 9 bases fit TRBD2. V dropped 1 base and J dropped 7; count of bases not matched to a gene: 4. Germline V gene data show CDR1 as SGHRS and CDR2 as YFSETQ. CDR3 size: 14 residues. CDR3 in DNA: TGCGCCAGCAGCTTGAGCGGGGGGCAGTATACGCAGTATTTT. It codes for CASSLSGGQYTQYF.

V and J are TRBV5-1 and TRBJ2-5; D unclear. V lost 3 bases and J lost 2, with 11 bases in between. Germline values: CDR1 SGHRS, CDR2 YFSETQ. The CDR3 spans 14 residues. CDR3 sequence (DNA): TGCGCCAGCAGCTCTTCCGGTCGGCAAGAGACCCAGTACTTC. This encodes CASSSSGRQETQYF.

The chain combines TRBV5-1 with TRBJ2-2; no reliable D call. The germline CDR1 and CDR2 sequences are SGHRS and YFSETQ. This CDR3 region has 13 residues. V lost 4 bases and J 3 bases, leaving 7 bases between the germline ends. CDR3 sequence: CASSLSYTGELFF. CDR3 in DNA: TGCGCCAGCAGCCTTTCTTACACCGGGGAGCTGTTTTTT.